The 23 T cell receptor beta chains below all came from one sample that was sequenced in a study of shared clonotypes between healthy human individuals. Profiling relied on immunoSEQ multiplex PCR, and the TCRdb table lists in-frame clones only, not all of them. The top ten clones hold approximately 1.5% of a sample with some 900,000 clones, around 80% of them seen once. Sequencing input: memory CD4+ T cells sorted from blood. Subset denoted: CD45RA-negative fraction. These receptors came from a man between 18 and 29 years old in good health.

CDR3 sequence: CASSSKLVTHYEQYF. CDR3 nucleotides: TGTGCCAGCAGCTCAAAACTAGTTACCCATTACGAGCAGTACTTC. This chain joins TRBV7-9 and TRBJ2-7; tentative D call: TRBD2 (5 bases). CDR3 length equals 15 residues. The V end lost 4 bases, the J end lost 4 bases, and 17 bases lay between the germline ends. Germline loops: CDR1 SEHNR, CDR2 FQNEAQ (reference sequence).

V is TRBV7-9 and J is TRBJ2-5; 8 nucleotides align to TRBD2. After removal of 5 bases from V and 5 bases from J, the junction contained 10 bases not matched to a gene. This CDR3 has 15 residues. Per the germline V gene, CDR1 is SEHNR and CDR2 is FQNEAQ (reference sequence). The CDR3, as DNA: TGTGCCAGCAGCAACCGTAGCGGGGTTCTTGAGACCCAGTACTTC. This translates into CASSNRSGVLETQYF.

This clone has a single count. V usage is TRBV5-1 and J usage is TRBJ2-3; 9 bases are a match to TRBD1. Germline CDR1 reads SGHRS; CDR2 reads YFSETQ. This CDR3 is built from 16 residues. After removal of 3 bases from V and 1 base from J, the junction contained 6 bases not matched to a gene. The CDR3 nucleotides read TGCGCCAGCAGCTGGGGACAGGGTCCGGGCACAGATACGCAGTATTTT. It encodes CASSWGQGPGTDTQYF.

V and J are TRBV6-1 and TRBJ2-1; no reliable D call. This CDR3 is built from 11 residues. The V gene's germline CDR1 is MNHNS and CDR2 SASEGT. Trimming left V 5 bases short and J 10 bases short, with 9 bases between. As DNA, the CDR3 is TGTGCCAGCAGTCAGGCGCCCGAGCAGTTCTTC. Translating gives CASSQAPEQFF.

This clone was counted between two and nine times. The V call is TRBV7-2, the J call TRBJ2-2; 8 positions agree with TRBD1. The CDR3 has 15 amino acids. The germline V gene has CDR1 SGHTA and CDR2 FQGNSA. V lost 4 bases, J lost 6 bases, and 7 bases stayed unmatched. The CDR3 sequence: CASSSGLTGAGELFF. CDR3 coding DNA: TGTGCCAGCAGCTCAGGCCTGACAGGGGCCGGGGAGCTGTTTTTT.

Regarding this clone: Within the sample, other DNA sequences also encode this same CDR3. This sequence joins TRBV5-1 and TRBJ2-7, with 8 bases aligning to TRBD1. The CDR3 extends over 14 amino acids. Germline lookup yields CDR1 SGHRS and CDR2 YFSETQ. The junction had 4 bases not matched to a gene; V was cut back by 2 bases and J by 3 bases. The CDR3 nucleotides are TGCGCCAGCAGCTTAGGACAGGGCGGCTACGAGCAGTACTTC. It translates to CASSLGQGGYEQYF.

The CDR3 DNA reads as TGCGCCAGCAGCCCCGACAGGGTTAACTATGGCTACACCTTC. Its translation is CASSPDRVNYGYTF. V usage is TRBV5-1 and J usage is TRBJ1-2; 7 nucleotides align to TRBD1. CDR1 SGHRS and CDR2 YFSETQ come from the germline V gene. CDR3 length: 14 residues. Trimming removed 4 bases from V and 1 base from J; junction bases left unmatched: 4. The whole variable domain, remainder taken from reference TRBV5-1 and TRBJ1-2, is KAGVTQTPRYLIKTRGQQVTLSCSPISGHRSVSWYQQTPGQGLQFLFEYFSETQRNKGNFPGRFSGRQFSNSRSEMNVSTLELGDSALYLCASSPDRVNYGYTFGSGTRLTVV.

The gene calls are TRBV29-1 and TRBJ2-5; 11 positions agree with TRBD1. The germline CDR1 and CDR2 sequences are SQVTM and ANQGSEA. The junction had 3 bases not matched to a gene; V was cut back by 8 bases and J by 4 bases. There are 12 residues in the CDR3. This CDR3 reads CSSGTGGETQYF. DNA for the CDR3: TGCAGCTCCGGGACAGGGGGAGAGACCCAGTACTTC. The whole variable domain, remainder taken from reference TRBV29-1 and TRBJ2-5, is SAVISQKPSRDICQRGTSLTIQCQVDSQVTMMFWYRQQPGQSLTLIATANQGSEATYESGFVIDKFPISRPNLTFSTLTVSNMSPEDSSIYLCSSGTGGETQYFGPGTRLLVL.

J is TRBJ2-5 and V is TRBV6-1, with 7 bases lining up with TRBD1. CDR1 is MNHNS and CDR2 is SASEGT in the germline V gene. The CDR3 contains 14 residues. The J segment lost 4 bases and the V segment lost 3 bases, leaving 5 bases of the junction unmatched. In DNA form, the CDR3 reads TGTGCCAGCAGTGAGACAGGGTGGGGAGAGACCCAGTACTTC. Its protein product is CASSETGWGETQYF.

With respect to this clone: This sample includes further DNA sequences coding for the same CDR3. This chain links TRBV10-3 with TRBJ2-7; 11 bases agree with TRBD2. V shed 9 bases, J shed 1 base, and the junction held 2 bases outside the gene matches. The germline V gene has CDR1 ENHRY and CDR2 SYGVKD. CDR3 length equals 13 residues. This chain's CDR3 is CAITSGSSYEQYF. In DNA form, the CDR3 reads TGTGCCATAACTAGCGGGAGTTCCTACGAGCAGTACTTC.

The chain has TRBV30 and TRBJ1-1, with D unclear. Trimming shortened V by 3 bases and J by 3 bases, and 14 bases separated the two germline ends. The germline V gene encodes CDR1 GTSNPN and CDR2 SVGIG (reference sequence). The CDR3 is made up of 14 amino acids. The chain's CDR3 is CAWSKDPGDTEAFF. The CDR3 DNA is TGTGCCTGGAGCAAAGACCCGGGAGACACTGAAGCTTTCTTT.

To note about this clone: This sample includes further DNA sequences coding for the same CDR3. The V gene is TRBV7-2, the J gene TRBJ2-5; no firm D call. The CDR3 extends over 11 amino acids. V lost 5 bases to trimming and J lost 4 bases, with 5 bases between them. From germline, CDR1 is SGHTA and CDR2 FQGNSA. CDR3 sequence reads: CASSAGETQYF. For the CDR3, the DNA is TGTGCCAGCAGCGCCGGAGAGACCCAGTACTTC. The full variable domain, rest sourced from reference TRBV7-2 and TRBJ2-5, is GAGVSQSPSNKVTEKGKDVELRCDPISGHTALYWYRQSLGQGLEFLIYFQGNSAPDKSGLPSDRFSAERTGGSVSTLTIQRTQQEDSAVYLCASSAGETQYFGPGTRLLVL.

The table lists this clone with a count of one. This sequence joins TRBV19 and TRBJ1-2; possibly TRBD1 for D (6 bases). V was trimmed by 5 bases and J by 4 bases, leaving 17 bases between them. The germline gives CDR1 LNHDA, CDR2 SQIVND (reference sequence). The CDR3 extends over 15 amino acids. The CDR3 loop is CASSYGQGMFYGYTF. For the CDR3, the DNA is TGTGCCAGTAGTTATGGCCAGGGGATGTTCTATGGCTACACCTTC.

The DNA of the CDR3 is TGTGCCAGCAGAACCACGGGGGTTCATAATTCACCCCTCCACTTT. Translation gives CASRTTGVHNSPLHF. The rearrangement links TRBV28 to TRBJ1-6, with D perhaps TRBD1 (5 bases). V was pared by 6 bases and J by 5 bases, with 14 bases between. In germline, CDR1 is MDHEN, CDR2 SYDVKM. The CDR3 totals 15 residues.

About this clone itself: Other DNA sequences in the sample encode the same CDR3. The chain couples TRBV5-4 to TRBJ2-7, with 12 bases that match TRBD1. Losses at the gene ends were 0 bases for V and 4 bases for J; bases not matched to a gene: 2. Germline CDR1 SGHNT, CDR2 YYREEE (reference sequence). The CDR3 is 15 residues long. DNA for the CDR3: TGTGCCAGCAGCTTGGGGGGACAGGGGGCGTACGAGCAGTACTTC. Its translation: CASSLGGQGAYEQYF.

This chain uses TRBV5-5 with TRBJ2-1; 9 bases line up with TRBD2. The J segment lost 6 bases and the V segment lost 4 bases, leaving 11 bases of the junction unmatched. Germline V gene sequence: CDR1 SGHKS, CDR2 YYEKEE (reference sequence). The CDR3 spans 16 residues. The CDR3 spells CASSPRGSGGPNEQFF. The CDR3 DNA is TGTGCCAGCAGCCCCCGGGGCAGCGGGGGGCCCAATGAGCAGTTCTTC.

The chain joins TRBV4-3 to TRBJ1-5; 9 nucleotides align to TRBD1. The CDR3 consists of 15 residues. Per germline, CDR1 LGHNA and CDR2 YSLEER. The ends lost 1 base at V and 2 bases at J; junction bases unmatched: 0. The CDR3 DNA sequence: TGCGCCAGCAGCCAAGGGACAGGGGGCAATCAGCCCCAGCATTTT. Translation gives CASSQGTGGNQPQHF.

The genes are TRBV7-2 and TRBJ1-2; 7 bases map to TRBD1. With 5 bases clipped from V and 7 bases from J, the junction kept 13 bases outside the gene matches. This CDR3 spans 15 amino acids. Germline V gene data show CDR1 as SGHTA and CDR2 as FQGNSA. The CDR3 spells CASSPEQGTGGGYTF. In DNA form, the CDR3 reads TGTGCCAGCAGCCCAGAACAGGGGACGGGGGGTGGCTACACCTTC.

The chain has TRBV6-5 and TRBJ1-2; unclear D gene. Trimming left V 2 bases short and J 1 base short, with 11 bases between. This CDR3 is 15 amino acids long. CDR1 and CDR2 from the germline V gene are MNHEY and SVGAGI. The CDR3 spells CASSYKGNYNYGYTF. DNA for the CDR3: TGTGCCAGCAGTTACAAAGGGAACTATAACTATGGCTACACCTTC.

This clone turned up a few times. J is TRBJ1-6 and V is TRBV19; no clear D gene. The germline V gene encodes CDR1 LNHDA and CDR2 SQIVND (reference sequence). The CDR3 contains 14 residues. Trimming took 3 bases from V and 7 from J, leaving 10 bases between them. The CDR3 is CASSMLETNSPLHF. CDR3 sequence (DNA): TGTGCCAGTAGTATGTTGGAGACCAATTCACCCCTCCACTTT.

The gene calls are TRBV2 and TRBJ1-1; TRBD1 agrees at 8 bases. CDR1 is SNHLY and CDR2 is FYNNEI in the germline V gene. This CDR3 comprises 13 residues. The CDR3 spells CAGRGQANTEAFF. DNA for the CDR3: TGTGCTGGCCGGGGACAGGCGAACACTGAAGCTTTCTTT.

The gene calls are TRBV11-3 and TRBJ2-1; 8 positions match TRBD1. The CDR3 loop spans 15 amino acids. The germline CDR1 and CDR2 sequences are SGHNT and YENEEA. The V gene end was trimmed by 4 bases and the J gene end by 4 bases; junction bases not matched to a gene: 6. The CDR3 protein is CASSSGQGSYNEQFF. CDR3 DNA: TGTGCCAGCAGCTCCGGACAGGGTAGTTACAATGAGCAGTTCTTC.

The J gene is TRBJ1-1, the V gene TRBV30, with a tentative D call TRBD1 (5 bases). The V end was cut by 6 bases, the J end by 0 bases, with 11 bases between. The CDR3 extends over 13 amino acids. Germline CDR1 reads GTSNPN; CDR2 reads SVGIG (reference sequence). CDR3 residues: CACTRGVNTEAFF. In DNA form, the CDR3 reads TGTGCCTGTACCCGGGGGGTGAACACTGAAGCTTTCTTT.